The entry below describes one TCR beta chain. A much more abundant neighbour one base away suggests this may be a read error. This sample was included in a study of human T cells and chemical hapten exposure. For the study at large: Throughout the roughly 24-week study, diphenylcyclopropenone was applied weekly to the patients' scalps.

TCRdb re-called the RACE reads through MiXCR, storing one row per CDR3 protein. The sample has about 92,000 distinct CDR3 sequences, about 11% seen once. Specified time point: patch test 3, about 24 weeks after DPC sensitization. Described treatment: therapeutic diphenylcyclopropenone sensitization with weekly scalp DPC. The study extracted total RNA from unfractionated whole blood. J lost 0 bases, V lost 3 bases, and 7 bases had no gene match. CDR1 DFQATT and CDR2 SNEGSKA come from the germline V gene (reference sequence). This CDR3 is built from 15 residues. The sample consisted of whole blood, taken in connection with sensitization to the hapten diphenylcyclopropenone (DPC). The clonotype comes from a woman between 25 and 40 years old with alopecia areata. Some clones in this sample may be carry-over from other donors' samples. The J gene is TRBJ2-5, the V gene TRBV20-1, with 7 bases lining up with TRBD1. For the CDR3, the DNA is TGCAGTGCTAGCAGAAGCAGGGGGAACCAAGAGACCCAGTACTTC. Its translation is CSASRSRGNQETQYF.